What follows is one T cell receptor (beta chain) and its context. The table came from immunoSEQ multiplex PCR; TCRdb's copy has only in-frame clones and leaves some out. This repertoire shows about 3,100 clones, just over 65% found once; its top ten account for roughly 15%. The data were obtained in a study of tumor-infiltrating lymphocytes in localized non-small cell lung cancer. The CDR3 extends over 14 amino acids. V was clipped by 5 bases and J by 1 base; unmatched bases: 2. Germline V lookup: CDR1 MNHEY, CDR2 SVGAGI. The sequence derives from a human donor with non-small cell lung cancer. The V call is TRBV6-5, the J call TRBJ1-1; the match to TRBD1 covers 9 bases. The source material was uninvolved lung tissue not adjacent to the tumor. This chain's CDR3 is CASSGTGRNTEAFF. CDR3 DNA sequence: TGTGCCAGCAGTGGGACAGGGCGGAACACTGAAGCTTTCTTT.